The 10 T cell receptor beta chains presented below share a single source sample, sequenced in a study of human T cells and chemical hapten exposure. The time point was: patch test 1, 2 weeks after DPC sensitization. As to treatment: therapeutic diphenylcyclopropenone sensitization with weekly scalp DPC. MiXCR, run by TCRdb on the RACE reads, gives a single entry per CDR3 protein. The sample lists under 120,000 distinct CDR3 sequences, roughly 11% occurring once. Sequenced here: whole blood, sampled in connection with sensitization to the hapten diphenylcyclopropenone (DPC). All receptors come from a woman in her 40s with alopecia areata. Some clones in this sample may be carry-over from other donors' samples.

A few counts support this clonotype. The chain has TRBV29-1 and TRBJ1-2; TRBD1 matches at 9 bases. The CDR3 sequence is 14 residues long. The V and J ends lost 0 bases and 2 bases, in that order; junction bases with no gene match: 1. Germline V gene data show CDR1 as SQVTM and CDR2 as ANQGSEA. CDR3 sequence (DNA): TGCAGCGTTGAAGAGGGGACAGGGAACTATGGCTACACCTTC. Translating it yields CSVEEGTGNYGYTF.

On this clonotype itself: A read error may explain this, as a much larger clone is one base away. J is TRBJ1-1 and V is TRBV20-1; weak D call: TRBD1 (5 bases). Germline V gives CDR1 DFQATT, CDR2 SNEGSKA (reference sequence). The CDR3 runs 14 residues. The CDR3 sequence: CCAINRRSNTEAFF. For the CDR3, the DNA is TGCTGTGCTATAAACAGGAGAAGTAACACTGAAGCTTTCTTT.

This clonotype was seen a handful of times. V and J are TRBV7-2 and TRBJ2-1; D might be TRBD2 (6 bases). V was shortened by 4 bases and J by 7 bases, with 14 bases between the two germline ends. The CDR3 totals 14 residues. CDR1 is SGHTA and CDR2 is FQGNSA in the germline V gene. The CDR3 here is CASSSPGLGNEQFF. In nucleotides, the CDR3 is TGTGCCAGCAGCTCTCCGGGACTTGGGAATGAGCAGTTCTTC.

As for this clonotype: This is likely a read error, given that the CDR3 carries no conserved phenylalanine or tryptophan at its end. The V gene is TRBV29-1, the J gene TRBJ2-1; tentatively, D is TRBD1 or TRBD2 (5 bases each). Germline assignment: CDR1 SQVTM and CDR2 ANQGSEA. Trimming cost V 3 bases and J 2 bases, with 8 bases left between them. The length of the CDR3 is 13 residues. CDR3 in amino acids: CSVEGVPYNEQFL. For the CDR3, the DNA is TGCAGCGTTGAGGGGGTACCCTACAATGAGCAGTTCTTA.

This rearrangement joins TRBV28 to TRBJ2-6, with D perhaps matching TRBD2 (5 bases). The germline V gene has CDR1 MDHEN and CDR2 SYDVKM. V lost 5 bases and J lost 1, with 12 bases in between. There are 16 residues in the CDR3. This CDR3 reads CASSTRAESGANVLTF. DNA for the CDR3: TGTGCCAGCAGTACGCGGGCGGAGTCTGGGGCCAACGTCCTGACTTTC.

The chain recombines TRBV6-2 or TRBV6-3 with TRBJ1-2, with 7 bases aligning to TRBD1. The germline V gene encodes CDR1 MNHEY and CDR2 SVGEGT. The CDR3 is 15 residues long. Trimming removed 0 bases from V and 3 bases from J; junction bases left unmatched: 4. CDR3 amino acids: CASSYSRQGDYGYTF. The CDR3 nucleotides are TGTGCCAGCAGTTACTCCCGGCAGGGGGACTATGGCTACACCTTC.

This clonotype was seen a few times. This sequence joins TRBV12-3 or TRBV12-4 and TRBJ1-6, with 7 bases matching TRBD1. After removal of 6 bases from V and 7 bases from J, the junction contained 12 bases not matched to a gene. CDR3 length: 16 residues. The CDR3: CASSDRPSGGNSPLHF. The DNA for the CDR3 is TGTGCCAGCAGCGACAGGCCGTCAGGGGGGAATTCACCCCTCCACTTT.

This clonotype was seen only a few times. CDR3 DNA sequence: TGTGCCAGCAGCTTCAGGACAGGGCGCCCTCTTAGCTCCTACGAGCAGTACTTC. Translating gives CASSFRTGRPLSSYEQYF. The V gene is TRBV7-9, the J gene TRBJ2-7; 8 bases fit TRBD1. The CDR3 spans 18 residues. CDR1 SEHNR and CDR2 FQNEAQ come from the germline V gene (reference sequence). V shed 3 bases, J shed 0 bases, and the junction held 13 bases outside the gene matches.

This clonotype occurred many times. The chain combines TRBV10-2 with TRBJ2-2; tentatively, D is TRBD2 (6 bases). Looked up from germline, CDR1 is WSHSY and CDR2 is SAAADI. V lost 9 bases, J lost 7 bases, and 18 bases lay in between. The CDR3 totals 14 residues. The CDR3 here is CASLRDWNDGELFF. CDR3 coding DNA: TGCGCCAGTCTCCGGGACTGGAATGACGGGGAGCTGTTTTTT.

This clonotype was observed a single time. The genes are TRBV29-1 and TRBJ1-1, with unresolved D. Between the trimmed V and J ends, which lost 3 bases and 0 bases, there was a span of 5 bases. The germline V gene has CDR1 SQVTM and CDR2 ANQGSEA. The CDR3 covers 12 residues. This chain's CDR3 is CSVDIVNTEAFF. CDR3 nucleotide sequence: TGCAGCGTTGATATAGTGAACACTGAAGCTTTCTTT.